Described below is a single TCR beta chain sequence and its context. Its antigen remains unknown. PBMC libraries mostly used around 500 ng of input genomic DNA, with six replicates per sample. Method: immunoSEQ multiplex PCR; TCRdb's copy keeps in-frame clones and lacks some. This sample has some 17,000 clones, with around 64% found just once. This entry belongs to a study of neoadjuvant anti-PD-1 for oral cavity cancer. Study-level background: Patients without progression received a fourth nivolumab dose around day 43, then surgical resection on days 50-56.

Germline CDR1 SEHNR, CDR2 FQNEAQ (reference sequence). There are 15 residues in the CDR3. The V segment lost 2 bases and the J segment 6 bases; nucleotides outside the gene matches: 7. Study-wide points: Only a few patients per response group were TCR-analyzed; validation needed. PBMC Gini-index clonality exceeded responders' in non-responders post-nivolumab.

The gene calls are TRBV7-9 and TRBJ2-7; TRBD2 matches at 10 bases. The sample consisted of PBMCs, taken before nivolumab (anti-PD-1) treatment. This TCR came from a person between 35 and 79 years old with oral cavity squamous cell carcinoma. This chain's CDR3 is CASSLTSGASLEQYF. CDR3 DNA sequence: TGTGCCAGCAGCTTAACTAGCGGGGCCTCTCTCGAGCAGTACTTC.